This T cell receptor (beta chain) emerged from a study of OX40 agonist ivuxolimab in advanced cancers. Study-wide background: Three patients got partial responses; one had hepatocellular carcinoma and two had cutaneous melanoma.

The study, taken as a whole, reports: In the 0.1 to 3.0 mg/kg range, CD4+ and CD8+ blood T cells had expanded clonally by week 6. The average count of expanded clones was higher among CD8+ T cells than among CD4+.

Enrollment shut out patients with autoimmune disease history or systemic immunosuppression. Some clones are missing from TCRdb's copy, which holds only in-frame ones; the method was immunoSEQ multiplex PCR. The sample lists 35,000 to 50,000 clones, about 94% occurring once. Turning to this clone: The antigen is unknown.

Germline V lookup: CDR1 SGHNT, CDR2 YYREEE (reference sequence). This CDR3 comprises 13 residues. With 0 bases removed from V and 10 bases from J, the gap between germline ends came to 11 bases. The chain is built from TRBV5-4 and TRBJ2-1, with unresolved D. This specimen was CD4+ or CD8+ T cells sorted from blood, taken in a trial of the OX40 agonist ivuxolimab. This TCR was sampled from an adult with an advanced solid tumor such as melanoma, head and neck, liver or kidney cancer. The DNA for the CDR3 is TGTGCCAGCAGCTTGGGAACACCCGCCGAGCAGTTCTTC. Protein sequence: CASSLGTPAEQFF. Looking up the rest from reference TRBV5-4 and TRBJ2-1 gives the full variable domain: ETGVTQSPTHLIKTRGQQVTLRCSSQSGHNTVSWYQQALGQGPQFIFQYYREEENGRGNFPPRFSGLQFPNYSSELNVNALELDDSALYLCASSLGTPAEQFFGPGTRLTVL.